The next 17 T cell receptor beta chains were all read from a single sample in a study of control samples from healthy donors and cancer patients. The data were produced by immunoSEQ multiplex PCR, yet TCRdb's version contains in-frame clones alone and is incomplete. The data hold around 180,000 clones, with approximately 92% observed a single time. Sequences were obtained from blood. All receptors derive from a woman aged 40 to 50 in good health.

This chain links TRBV2 with TRBJ1-1, with a possible D match to TRBD1 (5 bases). This CDR3 comprises 13 residues. From germline, CDR1 is SNHLY and CDR2 FYNNEI. Trimming cost V 7 bases and J 2 bases, with 11 bases left between them. CDR3 amino acids: CASMGQVNTEAFF. In DNA, the CDR3 is TGTGCCAGCATGGGGCAGGTAAACACTGAAGCTTTCTTT.

This chain links TRBV7-2 with TRBJ2-7, with 12 nucleotides matching TRBD2. In germline, CDR1 is SGHTA, CDR2 FQGNSA. Trimming removed 4 bases from V and 3 bases from J; junction bases left unmatched: 4. CDR3 length: 15 amino acids. For the CDR3, the DNA is TGTGCCAGCAGCTACGGACTAGCGGGGAGCTACGAGCAGTACTTC. Amino acids: CASSYGLAGSYEQYF.

The rearrangement joins TRBV7-9 to TRBJ2-5; unclear D gene. This CDR3 has 13 residues. Trimming removed 8 bases from V and 4 bases from J, with 14 bases in between. From germline, CDR1 is SEHNR and CDR2 FQNEAQ (reference sequence). The CDR3 DNA sequence: TGTGCCAGCCTTCGCCAAGGGCGAGAGACCCAGTACTTC. Protein: CASLRQGRETQYF. Full variable domain (rest looked up from reference TRBV7-9 and TRBJ2-5): DTGVSQNPRHKITKRGQNVTFRCDPISEHNRLYWYRQTLGQGPEFLTYFQNEAQLEKSRLLSDRFSAERPKGSFSTLEIQRTEQGDSAMYLCASLRQGRETQYFGPGTRLLVL.

The V call is TRBV13, the J call TRBJ2-7; D is unresolved. CDR3 size: 14 residues. V was pared by 5 bases and J by 5 bases, with 16 bases between. The germline V gene encodes CDR1 PRHDT and CDR2 FYEKMQ (reference sequence). The CDR3 region is CASSPKGFGNEQYF. The CDR3 nucleotides are TGTGCCAGCAGCCCGAAGGGCTTTGGGAACGAGCAGTACTTC.

The chain uses TRBV19 and TRBJ2-1, with D tentatively TRBD1 (6 bases). The CDR3 spans 17 residues. V lost 7 bases and J 0 bases, leaving 19 bases between the germline ends. Germline CDR1 and CDR2: LNHDA and SQIVND (reference sequence). The CDR3 DNA sequence: TGTGCCAGTAATCAGGGGCCTCGTCCAAGCTCCTACAATGAGCAGTTCTTC. Translating it yields CASNQGPRPSSYNEQFF.

This chain uses TRBV15 with TRBJ2-1, with D possibly matching TRBD2 (5 bases). V was pared by 4 bases and J by 9 bases, with 13 bases between. The CDR3 consists of 13 residues. Germline-derived CDR1 and CDR2 are LNHNV and YYDKDF (reference sequence). The chain's CDR3 is CATSKDSSPEQFF. CDR3 DNA: TGTGCCACCAGCAAGGACTCTTCACCTGAGCAGTTCTTC.

In its sample, this clone was seen once. CDR3: CASMKGASYEQYF. For the CDR3, the DNA is TGTGCCAGCATGAAGGGAGCCTCCTACGAGCAGTACTTC. This sequence joins TRBV6-5 and TRBJ2-7, with D maybe TRBD2 (5 bases). The CDR3 has 13 residues. Germline-derived CDR1 and CDR2 are MNHEY and SVGAGI. Trimming removed 7 bases from V and 0 bases from J, with 10 bases in between.

This chain joins TRBV5-4 and TRBJ1-2, with TRBD1 identical over 7 bases. The V gene's germline CDR1 is SGHNT and CDR2 YYREEE (reference sequence). V shed 4 bases and J 1 base; nucleotides not matched to a gene: 4. The CDR3 is made up of 14 amino acids. CDR3 sequence: CASSHNRGNYGYTF. DNA of the CDR3: TGTGCCAGCAGCCATAACAGGGGTAACTATGGCTACACCTTC.

There are a few counts of this clone. At the DNA level, this CDR3 is encoded by other sequences in the same sample as well. The chain uses TRBV19 and TRBJ1-1, with 7 bases that match TRBD1. Germline CDR1 and CDR2: LNHDA and SQIVND (reference sequence). This CDR3 contains 12 residues. Trimming at V came to 6 bases and at J to 3 bases, leaving 1 base not matched to a gene. The CDR3 coding sequence is TGTGCCAGTAGCGACAGGGACACTGAAGCTTTCTTT. Residues: CASSDRDTEAFF. The full variable domain, completed using reference TRBV19 and TRBJ1-1, is DGGITQSPKYLFRKEGQNVTLSCEQNLNHDAMYWYRQDPGQGLRLIYYSQIVNDFQKGDIAEGYSVSREKKESFPLTVTSAQKNPTAFYLCASSDRDTEAFFGQGTRLTVV.

This chain connects TRBV4-1 to TRBJ1-3; D unclear. The CDR3 covers 14 residues. Deletions cut 1 base from V and 6 bases from J, with 10 bases between. The germline V gene has CDR1 MGHRA and CDR2 YSYEKL. This CDR3 is CASSQAGRENTIYF. The CDR3 DNA sequence: TGCGCCAGCAGCCAAGCGGGGAGGGAAAACACCATATATTTT.

The chain has TRBV4-1 and TRBJ2-7; D is possibly TRBD2 (5 bases). The germline V gene has CDR1 MGHRA and CDR2 YSYEKL. CDR3 length: 15 residues. The V and J ends lost 1 base and 1 base respectively, with 11 bases between them. The CDR3 spells CASSQAPDWSYEQYF. The CDR3 DNA is TGCGCCAGCAGCCAAGCCCCGGACTGGTCCTACGAGCAGTACTTC.

The CDR3 reads CASSPDSTYGYTF. In nucleotides, the CDR3 is TGTGCCAGCAGTCCGGACAGTACCTATGGCTACACCTTC. V is TRBV6-5 and J is TRBJ1-2, with D possibly TRBD1 on 6 matching bases. Trimming shortened V by 5 bases and J by 4 bases, and 11 bases separated the two germline ends. The germline V gene has CDR1 MNHEY and CDR2 SVGAGI. The CDR3 has 13 amino acids.

This chain joins TRBV29-1 and TRBJ2-7; the D call may be TRBD1 or TRBD2 (5 bases each). The CDR3 is made up of 11 amino acids. Trimming removed 8 bases from V and 6 bases from J, with 14 bases in between. The germline V gene has CDR1 SQVTM and CDR2 ANQGSEA. Here the CDR3 reads CSRPRGPEQYF. The DNA for the CDR3 is TGCAGCCGACCCCGGGGACCCGAGCAGTACTTC.

This chain uses TRBV10-2 with TRBJ1-2; 8 bases agree with TRBD1. This CDR3 is 13 amino acids long. CDR1 WSHSY and CDR2 SAAADI come from the germline V gene. V was pared by 2 bases and J by 8 bases, with 4 bases of the junction left unmatched. CDR3 sequence reads: CASSEQGARGYTF. In nucleotides, the CDR3 is TGCGCCAGCAGTGAGCAGGGGGCTCGGGGCTACACCTTC.

The chain carries TRBV5-1 and TRBJ1-1; TRBD1 aligns across 9 bases. The CDR3 sequence is 12 residues long. V lost 2 bases and J lost 10; bases outside the gene matches: 3. Germline values: CDR1 SGHRS, CDR2 YFSETQ. CDR3 protein: CASSFTGQGAFF. The CDR3 bases are TGCGCCAGCAGCTTCACGGGACAGGGAGCTTTCTTT.

The rearrangement uses TRBV4-1 and TRBJ1-2; D is perhaps TRBD1 (5 bases). V shed 0 bases and J shed 6 bases, with 14 bases lying between them. CDR1 and CDR2 from the germline V gene are MGHRA and YSYEKL. The CDR3 is 15 residues long. CDR3 DNA sequence: TGCGCCAGCAGCCAAGATCCTTCCGGGGGAAATGGCTACACCTTC. It translates to CASSQDPSGGNGYTF.

V usage is TRBV4-1 and J usage is TRBJ2-3; D not resolved. The germline V gene encodes CDR1 MGHRA and CDR2 YSYEKL. The CDR3 sequence is 15 residues long. Trimming shortened V by 0 bases and J by 0 bases, and 7 bases separated the two germline ends. The CDR3 loop is CASSQDGTSTDTQYF. CDR3 sequence (DNA): TGCGCCAGCAGCCAAGACGGTACTAGCACAGATACGCAGTATTTT.